The T cell receptor (beta chain) described here comes from a study of regulatory T cells in long-lasting Graves disease. This clonotype appeared many times. Time point of the sample: persistent/refractory GD, antithyroid drugs over 5 years with positive TRAb. PBMC RNA was the source of the TCR library. Arm-PCR of CDR3 regions with iRepertoire HTBI primers generated TCR beta libraries. TCRdb fed the multiplex PCR reads into MiXCR, producing one record per CDR3 protein. The sample shows fewer than 450,000 distinct CDR3 sequences, less than 25% of them seen only once. This TCR was sampled from a female donor with Graves disease. The sample consisted of peripheral blood mononuclear cells (PBMCs), taken when the disease was refractory, from a patient treated with antithyroid drugs.

The DNA for the CDR3 is TGTGCCAGCGGCGCTAGCGTAAAAGAGACCCAGTACTTC. It specifies CASGASVKETQYF. This chain connects TRBV2 to TRBJ2-5; D might be TRBD2 (6 bases). The CDR3 has 13 residues. Trimming removed 8 bases from V and 3 bases from J, with 13 bases in between. Germline CDR1 SNHLY, CDR2 FYNNEI.